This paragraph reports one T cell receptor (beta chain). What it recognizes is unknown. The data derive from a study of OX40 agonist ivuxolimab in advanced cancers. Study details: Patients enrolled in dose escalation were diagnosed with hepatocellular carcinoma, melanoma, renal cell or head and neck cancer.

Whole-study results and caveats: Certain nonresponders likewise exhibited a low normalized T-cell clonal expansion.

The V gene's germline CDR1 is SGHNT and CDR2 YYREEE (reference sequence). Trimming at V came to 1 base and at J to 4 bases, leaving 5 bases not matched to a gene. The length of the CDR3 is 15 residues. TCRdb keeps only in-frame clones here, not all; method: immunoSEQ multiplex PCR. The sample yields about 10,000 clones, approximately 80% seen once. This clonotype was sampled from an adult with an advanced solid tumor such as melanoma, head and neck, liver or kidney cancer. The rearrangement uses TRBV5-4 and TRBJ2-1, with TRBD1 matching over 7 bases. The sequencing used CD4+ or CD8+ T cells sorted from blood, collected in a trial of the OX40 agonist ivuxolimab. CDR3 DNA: TGTGCCAGCAGCTTGTCGGGACAGAGTTACAATGAGCAGTTCTTC. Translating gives CASSLSGQSYNEQFF.